The 11 T cell receptor beta chains reported below all come from one sample, sequenced in a study of OX40 agonist ivuxolimab in advanced cancers. The method behind the library was the immunoSEQ multiplex PCR assay. TCRdb's version of the immuneACCESS table is confined to in-frame rearrangements and falls short of the full clone set. An unresolved V gene accounts for under half of the shortfall where checked; the remainder is of unknown origin. Here the sample has about 110,000 clones; 80% to 95% occur a single time. 0.5% to 0.8% of the sample comes from the top ten. Sequenced here: CD4+ or CD8+ T cells sorted from blood, sampled in a trial of the OX40 agonist ivuxolimab. Source of these receptors: an adult with an advanced solid tumor such as melanoma, head and neck, liver or kidney cancer.

CDR3 protein: CASSRSGSDNSPLHF. DNA for the CDR3: TGTGCCAGCAGCCGTTCAGGGTCAGATAATTCACCCCTCCACTTT. This chain uses TRBV7-8 with TRBJ1-6, with D maybe TRBD1 (5 bases). The CDR3 runs to 15 residues. V lost 5 bases and J lost 5, with 13 bases in between. Germline V lookup: CDR1 SGHVS, CDR2 FQNEAQ.

J is TRBJ1-3 and V is TRBV4-1; 10 nucleotides match TRBD1. The CDR3 sequence is 16 residues long. Germline V gene lookup returns CDR1 MGHRA and CDR2 YSYEKL. V dropped 6 bases and J dropped 0; count of bases not matched to a gene: 5. The CDR3 sequence: CASSRGTGASGNTIYF. The CDR3 DNA is TGCGCCAGCAGTCGTGGGACAGGGGCCTCTGGAAACACCATATATTTT.

V gene TRBV9 combines with J gene TRBJ2-1; TRBD2 aligns across 9 bases. Trimming took 0 bases from V and 4 from J; bases not matched to a gene: 5. Germline V gene sequence: CDR1 SGDLS, CDR2 YYNGEE. This CDR3 is 16 amino acids long. In DNA, the CDR3 is TGTGCCAGCAGCGTAGGCCCGCTAGCGGGGTACAATGAGCAGTTCTTC. Translating gives CASSVGPLAGYNEQFF.

The chain links TRBV6-1 to TRBJ2-1, with TRBD2 identical over 12 bases. In germline, CDR1 is MNHNS, CDR2 SASEGT. This CDR3 has 13 amino acids. Losses at the gene ends were 8 bases for V and 10 bases for J; bases not matched to a gene: 6. The CDR3 bases are TGTGCCAGCCTACAGCTAGCGGGAGGGGAGCAGTTCTTC. Residues: CASLQLAGGEQFF.

The chain carries TRBV19 and TRBJ2-5; maybe TRBD1 (6 bases). V shed 5 bases and J shed 4 bases, with 11 bases lying between them. Germline V gene data show CDR1 as LNHDA and CDR2 as SQIVND (reference sequence). The length of the CDR3 is 13 residues. The CDR3 spells CASSLQGGETQYF. CDR3 sequence (DNA): TGTGCCAGTAGTCTACAGGGTGGAGAGACCCAGTACTTC.

This chain links TRBV2 with TRBJ2-7; no definite D call. Trimming took off 4 bases at V and 3 bases at J, with 7 bases between the two ends. The germline gives CDR1 SNHLY, CDR2 FYNNEI. The CDR3 is 12 amino acids. The CDR3 protein is CASSATIYEQYF. The CDR3 DNA reads TGTGCCAGCAGTGCGACCATCTACGAGCAGTACTTC.

The rearrangement joins TRBV11-2 to TRBJ2-5; D could derive from TRBD1 or TRBD2 (5 bases each). Germline V gene data show CDR1 as SGHAT and CDR2 as FQNNGV. There are 14 residues in the CDR3. Trimming took 6 bases from V and 5 from J, leaving 16 bases between them. The CDR3 sequence is CASSWSRGRETQYF. The CDR3 DNA is TGTGCCAGCAGTTGGTCTCGGGGCCGGGAGACCCAGTACTTC.

The count of this clone is one. The chain employs TRBV19 and TRBJ1-2; D not certain. The CDR3 totals 13 residues. Germline assignment: CDR1 LNHDA and CDR2 SQIVND (reference sequence). Deletions cut 0 bases from V and 8 bases from J, with 10 bases between. CDR3 DNA: TGTGCCAGTAGTATAGATTGGGTTCGCGGCTACACCTTC. As protein: CASSIDWVRGYTF.

The V call is TRBV5-8, the J call TRBJ2-2; no reliable D call. Trimming left V 7 bases short and J 0 bases short, with 7 bases between. Germline V gives CDR1 SGHTS, CDR2 YDEGEE. The CDR3 totals 13 residues. For the CDR3, the DNA is TGTGCCAGCCCTTCGGCGAACACCGGGGAGCTGTTTTTT. Translation gives CASPSANTGELFF.

This clone was detected a few times. The CDR3 nucleotides read TGTGCCATCAGTGAGGGTCCCCCGGAGACCGAAGCTTTCTTT. Its translation is CAISEGPPETEAFF. The rearrangement uses TRBV10-3 and TRBJ1-1; D is unclear. The CDR3 runs 14 residues. Trimming took off 2 bases at V and 8 bases at J, with 15 bases between the two ends. The germline CDR1 and CDR2 sequences are ENHRY and SYGVKD.

This chain links TRBV4-1 with TRBJ2-2; D may correspond to TRBD1 or TRBD2 (5 bases each). The CDR3 length is 14 residues. Trimming pared 1 base from V and 4 bases from J, leaving 7 bases between. CDR1 is MGHRA and CDR2 is YSYEKL in the germline V gene. CDR3 amino acids: CASSQAGPTGELFF. The CDR3 DNA reads TGCGCCAGCAGCCAAGCGGGGCCCACCGGGGAGCTGTTTTTT.